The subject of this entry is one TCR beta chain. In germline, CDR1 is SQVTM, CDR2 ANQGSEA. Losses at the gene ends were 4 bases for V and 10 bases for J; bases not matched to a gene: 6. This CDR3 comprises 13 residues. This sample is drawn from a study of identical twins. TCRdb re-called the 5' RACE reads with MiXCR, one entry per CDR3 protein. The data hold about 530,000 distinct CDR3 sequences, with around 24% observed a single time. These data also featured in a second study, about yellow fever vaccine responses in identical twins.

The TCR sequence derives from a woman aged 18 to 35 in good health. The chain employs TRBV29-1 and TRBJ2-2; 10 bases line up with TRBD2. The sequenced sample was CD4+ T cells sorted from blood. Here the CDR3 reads CSVGSGRPTELFF. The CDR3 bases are TGCAGCGTTGGTAGCGGGAGGCCGACGGAGCTGTTTTTT.